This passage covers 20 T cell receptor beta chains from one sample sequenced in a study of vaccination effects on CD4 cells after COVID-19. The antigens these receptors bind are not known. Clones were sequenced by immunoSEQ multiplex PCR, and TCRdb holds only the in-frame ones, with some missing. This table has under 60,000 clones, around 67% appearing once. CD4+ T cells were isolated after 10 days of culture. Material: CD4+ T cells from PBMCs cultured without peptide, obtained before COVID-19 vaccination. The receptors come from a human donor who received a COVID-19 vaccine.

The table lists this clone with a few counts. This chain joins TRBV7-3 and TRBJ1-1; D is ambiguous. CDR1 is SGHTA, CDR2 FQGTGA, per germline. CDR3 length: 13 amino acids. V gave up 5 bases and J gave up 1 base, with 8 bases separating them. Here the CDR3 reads CASSGMKNTEAFF. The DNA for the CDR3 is TGTGCCAGCAGCGGAATGAAGAACACTGAAGCTTTCTTT.

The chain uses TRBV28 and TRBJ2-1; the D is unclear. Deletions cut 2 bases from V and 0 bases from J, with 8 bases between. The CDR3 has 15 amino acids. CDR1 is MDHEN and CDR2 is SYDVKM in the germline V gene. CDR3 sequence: CASSLAQASYNEQFF. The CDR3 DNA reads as TGTGCCAGCAGTTTAGCGCAGGCCTCCTACAATGAGCAGTTCTTC.

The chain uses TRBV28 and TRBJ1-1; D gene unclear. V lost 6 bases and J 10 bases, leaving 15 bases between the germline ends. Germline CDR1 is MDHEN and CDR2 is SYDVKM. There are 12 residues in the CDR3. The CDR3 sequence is CASRQSTVLAFF. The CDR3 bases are TGTGCCAGCAGGCAATCCACAGTATTAGCTTTCTTT.

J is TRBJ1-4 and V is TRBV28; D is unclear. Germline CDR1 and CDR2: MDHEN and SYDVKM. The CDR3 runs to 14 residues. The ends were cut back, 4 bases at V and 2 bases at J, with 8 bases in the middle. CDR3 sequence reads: CASSSGSTNEKLFF. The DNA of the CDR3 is TGTGCCAGCAGTTCCGGGTCGACTAATGAAAAACTGTTTTTT.

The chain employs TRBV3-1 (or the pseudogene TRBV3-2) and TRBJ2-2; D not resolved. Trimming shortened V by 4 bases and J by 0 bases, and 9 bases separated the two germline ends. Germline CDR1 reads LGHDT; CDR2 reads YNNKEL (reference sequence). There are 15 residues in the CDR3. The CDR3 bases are TGTGCCAGCAGCCGTGGACGGTCGAACACCGGGGAGCTGTTTTTT. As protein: CASSRGRSNTGELFF.

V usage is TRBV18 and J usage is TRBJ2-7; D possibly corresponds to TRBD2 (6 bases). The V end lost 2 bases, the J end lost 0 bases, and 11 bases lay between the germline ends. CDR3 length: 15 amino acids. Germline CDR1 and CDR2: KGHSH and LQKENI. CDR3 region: CASSPSLASSYEQYF. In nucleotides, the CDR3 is TGTGCCAGCTCACCATCCCTAGCGAGCTCCTACGAGCAGTACTTC. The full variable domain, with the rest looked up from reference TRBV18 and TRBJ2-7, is NAGVMQNPRHLVRRRGQEARLRCSPMKGHSHVYWYRQLPEEGLKFMVYLQKENIIDESGMPKERFSAEFPKEGPSILRIQQVVRGDSAAYFCASSPSLASSYEQYFGPGTRLTVT.

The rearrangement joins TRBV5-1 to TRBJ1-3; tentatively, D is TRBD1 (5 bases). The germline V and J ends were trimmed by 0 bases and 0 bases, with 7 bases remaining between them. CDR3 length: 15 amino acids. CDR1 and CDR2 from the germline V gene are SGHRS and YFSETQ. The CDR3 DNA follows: TGCGCCAGCAGCTTGGGGGGGAGCTCTGGAAACACCATATATTTT. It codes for CASSLGGSSGNTIYF.

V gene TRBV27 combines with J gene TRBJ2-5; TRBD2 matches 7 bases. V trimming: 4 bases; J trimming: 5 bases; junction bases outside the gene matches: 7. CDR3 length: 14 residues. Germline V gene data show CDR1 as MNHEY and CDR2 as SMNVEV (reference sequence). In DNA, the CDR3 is TGTGCCAGCAGTTCTAGACTAGCACTCGAGACCCAGTACTTC. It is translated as CASSSRLALETQYF.

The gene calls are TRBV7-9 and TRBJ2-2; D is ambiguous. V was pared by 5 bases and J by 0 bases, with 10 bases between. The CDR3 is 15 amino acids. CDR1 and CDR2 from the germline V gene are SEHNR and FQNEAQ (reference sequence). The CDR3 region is CASSRVPPNTGELFF. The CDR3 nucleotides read TGTGCCAGCAGCCGGGTGCCACCGAACACCGGGGAGCTGTTTTTT.

The CDR3 DNA sequence: TGTGCCAGCAGTTTGTACAGAAACACCGGGGAGCTGTTTTTT. As protein: CASSLYRNTGELFF. V usage is TRBV27 and J usage is TRBJ2-2; D gene unclear. V dropped 3 bases and J dropped 2 bases, with 7 bases sitting between them. The V gene's germline CDR1 is MNHEY and CDR2 SMNVEV (reference sequence). The CDR3 runs 14 residues.

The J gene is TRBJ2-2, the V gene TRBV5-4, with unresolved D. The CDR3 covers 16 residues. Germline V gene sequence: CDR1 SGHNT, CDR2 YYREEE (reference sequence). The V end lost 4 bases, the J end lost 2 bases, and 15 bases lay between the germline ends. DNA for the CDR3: TGTGCCAGCAGCCGCAAGAAGAAGACTAACACCGGGGAGCTGTTTTTT. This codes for CASSRKKKTNTGELFF.

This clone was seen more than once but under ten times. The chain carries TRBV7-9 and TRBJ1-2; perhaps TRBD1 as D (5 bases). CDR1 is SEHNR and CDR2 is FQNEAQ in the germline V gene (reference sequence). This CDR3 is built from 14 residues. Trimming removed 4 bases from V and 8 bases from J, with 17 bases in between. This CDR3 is CASSSRDPVEGYTF. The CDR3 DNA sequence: TGTGCCAGCAGCTCCAGGGATCCGGTCGAGGGCTACACCTTC.

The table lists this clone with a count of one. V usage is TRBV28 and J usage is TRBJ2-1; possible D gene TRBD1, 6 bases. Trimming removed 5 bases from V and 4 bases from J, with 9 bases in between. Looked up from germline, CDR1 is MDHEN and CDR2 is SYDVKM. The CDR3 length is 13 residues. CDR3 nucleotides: TGTGCCAGCAGTAGGACAGTTTACAATGAGCAGTTCTTC. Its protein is CASSRTVYNEQFF.

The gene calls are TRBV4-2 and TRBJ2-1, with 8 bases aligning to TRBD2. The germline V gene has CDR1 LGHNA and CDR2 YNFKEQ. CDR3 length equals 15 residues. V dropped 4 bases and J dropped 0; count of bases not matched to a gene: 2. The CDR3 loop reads CASSRGGSSYNEQFF. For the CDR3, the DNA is TGTGCCAGCAGCCGCGGGGGGAGCTCCTACAATGAGCAGTTCTTC.

DNA for the CDR3: TGTGCCAGCAGCCCTAGCGGGGGGGCGGGGGAGCAGTACTTC. Protein sequence: CASSPSGGAGEQYF. V usage is TRBV7-9 and J usage is TRBJ2-7, with 12 bases matching TRBD2. Germline CDR1 is SEHNR and CDR2 is FQNEAQ (reference sequence). After removal of 5 bases from V and 7 bases from J, the junction contained 6 bases not matched to a gene. CDR3 length equals 14 residues.

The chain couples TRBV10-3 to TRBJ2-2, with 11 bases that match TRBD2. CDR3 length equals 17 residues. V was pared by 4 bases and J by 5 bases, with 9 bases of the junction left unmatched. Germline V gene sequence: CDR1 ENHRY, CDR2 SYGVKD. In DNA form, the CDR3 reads TGTGCCATCAGTGCGGTAGCGGGAGGGTTCAGGACCGGGGAGCTGTTTTTT. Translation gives CAISAVAGGFRTGELFF.

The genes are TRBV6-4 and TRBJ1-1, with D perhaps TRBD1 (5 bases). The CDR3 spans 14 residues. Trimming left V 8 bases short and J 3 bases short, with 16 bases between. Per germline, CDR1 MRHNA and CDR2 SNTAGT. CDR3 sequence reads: CASRHNGHHTEAFF. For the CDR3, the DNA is TGTGCCAGCCGTCACAATGGACACCACACTGAAGCTTTCTTT.

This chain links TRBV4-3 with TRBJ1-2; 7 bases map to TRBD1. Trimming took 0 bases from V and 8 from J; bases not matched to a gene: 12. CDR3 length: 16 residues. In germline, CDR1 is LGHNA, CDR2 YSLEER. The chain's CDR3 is CASSQEGGGGRRGYTF. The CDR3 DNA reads TGCGCCAGCAGCCAAGAAGGGGGCGGGGGGCGCCGGGGCTACACCTTC.

CDR3 in amino acids: CASSGQGYGYTF. CDR3 DNA sequence: TGTGCCAGCAGCGGACAGGGCTATGGCTACACCTTC. The chain is built from TRBV12-3 or TRBV12-4 and TRBJ1-2, with TRBD1 matching 8 bases. The CDR3 is 12 amino acids. With 6 bases clipped from V and 4 bases from J, the junction kept 1 base outside the gene matches.

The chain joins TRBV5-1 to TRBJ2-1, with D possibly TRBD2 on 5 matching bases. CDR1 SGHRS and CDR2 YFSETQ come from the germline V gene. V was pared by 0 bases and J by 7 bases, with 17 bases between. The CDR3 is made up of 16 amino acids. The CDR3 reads CASSLGLRLRENEQFF. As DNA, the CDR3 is TGCGCCAGCAGCTTGGGACTCCGATTGAGGGAGAATGAGCAGTTCTTC.